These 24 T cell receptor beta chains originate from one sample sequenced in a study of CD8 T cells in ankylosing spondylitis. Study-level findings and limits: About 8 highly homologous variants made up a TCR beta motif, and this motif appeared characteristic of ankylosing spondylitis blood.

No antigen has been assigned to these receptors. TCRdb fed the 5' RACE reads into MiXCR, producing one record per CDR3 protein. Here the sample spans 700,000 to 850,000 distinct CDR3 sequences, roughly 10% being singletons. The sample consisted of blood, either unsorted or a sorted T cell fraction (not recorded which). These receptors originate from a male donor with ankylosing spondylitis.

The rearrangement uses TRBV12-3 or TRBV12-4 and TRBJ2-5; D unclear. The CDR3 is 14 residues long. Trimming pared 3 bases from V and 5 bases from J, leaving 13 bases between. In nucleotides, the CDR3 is TGTGCCAGCAGTTTTCTTATGGGGTCGGAGACCCAGTACTTC. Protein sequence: CASSFLMGSETQYF.

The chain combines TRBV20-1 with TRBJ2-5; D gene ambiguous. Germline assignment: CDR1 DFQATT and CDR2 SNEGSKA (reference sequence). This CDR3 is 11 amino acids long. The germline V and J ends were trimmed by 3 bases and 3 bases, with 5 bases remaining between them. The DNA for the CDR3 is TGCAGTGCTAGGGCCAAAGAGACCCAGTACTTC. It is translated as CSARAKETQYF.

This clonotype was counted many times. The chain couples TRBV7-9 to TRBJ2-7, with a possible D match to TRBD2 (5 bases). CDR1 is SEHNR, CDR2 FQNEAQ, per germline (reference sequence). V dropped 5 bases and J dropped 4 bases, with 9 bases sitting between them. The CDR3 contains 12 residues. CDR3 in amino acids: CASSRERYEQYF. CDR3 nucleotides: TGTGCCAGCAGCAGGGAGAGGTACGAGCAGTACTTC.

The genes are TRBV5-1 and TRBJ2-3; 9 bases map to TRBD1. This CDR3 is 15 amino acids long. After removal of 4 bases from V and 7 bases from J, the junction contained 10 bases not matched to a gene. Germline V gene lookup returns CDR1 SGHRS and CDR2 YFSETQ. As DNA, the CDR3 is TGCGCCAGCAGCCCACAGGGGGCAACAGGGTATACGCAGTATTTT. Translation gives CASSPQGATGYTQYF.

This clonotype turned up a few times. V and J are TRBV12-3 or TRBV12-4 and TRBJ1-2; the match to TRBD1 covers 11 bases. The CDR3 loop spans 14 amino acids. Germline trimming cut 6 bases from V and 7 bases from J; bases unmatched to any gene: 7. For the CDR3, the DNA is TGTGCCAGCAGCCGGGACAGGGGGTGGAGTGGCTACACCTTC. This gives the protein CASSRDRGWSGYTF.

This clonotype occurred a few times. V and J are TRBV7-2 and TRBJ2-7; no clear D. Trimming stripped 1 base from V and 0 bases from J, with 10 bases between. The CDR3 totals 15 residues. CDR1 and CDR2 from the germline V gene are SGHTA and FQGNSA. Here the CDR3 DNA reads TGTGCCAGCAGCTTAGGGGCTTGGAGCTCCTACGAGCAGTACTTC. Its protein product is CASSLGAWSSYEQYF.

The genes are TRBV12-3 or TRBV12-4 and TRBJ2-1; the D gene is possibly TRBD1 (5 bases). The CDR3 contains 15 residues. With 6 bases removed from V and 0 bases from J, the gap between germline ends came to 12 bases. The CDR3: CASSRQTYSYNEQFF. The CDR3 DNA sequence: TGTGCCAGCAGCCGACAGACCTACTCCTACAATGAGCAGTTCTTC.

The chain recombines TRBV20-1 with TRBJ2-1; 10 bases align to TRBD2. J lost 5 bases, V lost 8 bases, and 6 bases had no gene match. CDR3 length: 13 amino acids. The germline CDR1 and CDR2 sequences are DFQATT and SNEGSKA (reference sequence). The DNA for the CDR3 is TGCAGTTGGGGACTAGCGTATGACAATGAGCAGTTCTTC. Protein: CSWGLAYDNEQFF.

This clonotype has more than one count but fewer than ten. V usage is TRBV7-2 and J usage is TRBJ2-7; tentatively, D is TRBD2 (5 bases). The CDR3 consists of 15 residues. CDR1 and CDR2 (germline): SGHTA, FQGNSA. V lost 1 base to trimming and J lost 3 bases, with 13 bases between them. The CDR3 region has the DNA TGTGCCAGCAGCTTAGTAGATATCGAGGGCTACGAGCAGTACTTC. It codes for CASSLVDIEGYEQYF.

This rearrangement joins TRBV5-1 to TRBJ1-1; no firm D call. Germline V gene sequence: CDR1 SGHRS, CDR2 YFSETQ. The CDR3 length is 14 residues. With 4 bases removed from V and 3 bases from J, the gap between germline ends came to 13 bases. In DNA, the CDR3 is TGCGCCAGCAGCCCCCCTAAGGTAGACACTGAAGCTTTCTTT. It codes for CASSPPKVDTEAFF.

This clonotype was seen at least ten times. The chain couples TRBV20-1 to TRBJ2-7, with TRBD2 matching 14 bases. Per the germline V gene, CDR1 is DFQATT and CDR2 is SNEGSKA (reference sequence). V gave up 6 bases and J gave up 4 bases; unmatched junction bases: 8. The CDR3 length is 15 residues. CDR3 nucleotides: TGCAGTGCCGGCCGACTAGCGGGAGGGCCTTACGAGCAGTACTTC. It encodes CSAGRLAGGPYEQYF.

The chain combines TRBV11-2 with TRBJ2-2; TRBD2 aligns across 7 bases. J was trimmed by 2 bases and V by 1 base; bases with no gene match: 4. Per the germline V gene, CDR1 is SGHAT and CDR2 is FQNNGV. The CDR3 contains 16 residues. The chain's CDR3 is CASSLVAGLNTGELFF. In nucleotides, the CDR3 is TGTGCCAGCAGCTTAGTTGCGGGACTAAACACCGGGGAGCTGTTTTTT.

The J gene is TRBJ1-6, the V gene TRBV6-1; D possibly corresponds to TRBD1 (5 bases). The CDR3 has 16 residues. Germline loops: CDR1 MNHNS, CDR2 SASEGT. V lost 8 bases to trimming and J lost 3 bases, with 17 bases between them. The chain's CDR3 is CASLPQGRYYNSPLHF. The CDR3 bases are TGTGCCAGCCTTCCTCAGGGTCGATACTATAATTCACCCCTCCACTTT.

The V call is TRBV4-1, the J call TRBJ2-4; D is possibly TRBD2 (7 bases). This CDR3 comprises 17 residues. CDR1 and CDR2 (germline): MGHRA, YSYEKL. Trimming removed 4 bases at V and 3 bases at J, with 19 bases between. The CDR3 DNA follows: TGCGCCAGCAGCCCTGTTATCCGGGGGGCGGTCAAAAACATTCAGTACTTC. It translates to CASSPVIRGAVKNIQYF.

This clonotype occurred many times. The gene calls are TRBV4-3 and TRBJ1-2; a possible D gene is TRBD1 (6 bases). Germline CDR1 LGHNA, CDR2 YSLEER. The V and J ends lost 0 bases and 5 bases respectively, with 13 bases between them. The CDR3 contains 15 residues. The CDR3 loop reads CASSQEWTEPYGYTF. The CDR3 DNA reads TGCGCCAGCAGCCAAGAATGGACAGAGCCATATGGCTACACCTTC.

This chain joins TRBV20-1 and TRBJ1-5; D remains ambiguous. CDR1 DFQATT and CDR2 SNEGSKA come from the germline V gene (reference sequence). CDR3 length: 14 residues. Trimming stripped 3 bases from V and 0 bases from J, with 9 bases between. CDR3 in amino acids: CSARVPYSNQPQHF. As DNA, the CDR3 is TGCAGTGCTAGGGTCCCATATAGCAATCAGCCCCAGCATTTT.

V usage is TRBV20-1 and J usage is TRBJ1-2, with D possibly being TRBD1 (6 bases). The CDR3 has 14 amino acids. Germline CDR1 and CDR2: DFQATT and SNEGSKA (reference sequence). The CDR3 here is CSTTMDRSFVGYTF. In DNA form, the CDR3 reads TGCAGCACCACCATGGACAGATCCTTTGTTGGCTACACCTTC.

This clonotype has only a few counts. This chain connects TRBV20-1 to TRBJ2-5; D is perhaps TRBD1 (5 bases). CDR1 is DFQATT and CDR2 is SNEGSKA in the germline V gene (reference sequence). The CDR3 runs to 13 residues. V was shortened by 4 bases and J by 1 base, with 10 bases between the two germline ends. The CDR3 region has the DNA TGCAGTGCTAAGACAGTAATCCAAGAGACCCAGTACTTC. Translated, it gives CSAKTVIQETQYF.

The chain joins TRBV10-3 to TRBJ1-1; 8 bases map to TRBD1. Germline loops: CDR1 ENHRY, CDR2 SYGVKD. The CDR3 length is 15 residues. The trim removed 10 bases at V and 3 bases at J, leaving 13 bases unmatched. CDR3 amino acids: CATGGTTGVHTEAFF. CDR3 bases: TGTGCCACCGGGGGGACGACAGGGGTCCACACTGAAGCTTTCTTT.

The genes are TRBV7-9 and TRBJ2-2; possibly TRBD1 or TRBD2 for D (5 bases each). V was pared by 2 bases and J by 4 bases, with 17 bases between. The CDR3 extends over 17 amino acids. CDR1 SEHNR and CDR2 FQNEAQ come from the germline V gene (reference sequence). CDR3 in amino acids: CASSLWPGTAGTGELFF. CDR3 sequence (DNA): TGTGCCAGCAGCTTATGGCCAGGGACGGCGGGCACCGGGGAGCTGTTTTTT.

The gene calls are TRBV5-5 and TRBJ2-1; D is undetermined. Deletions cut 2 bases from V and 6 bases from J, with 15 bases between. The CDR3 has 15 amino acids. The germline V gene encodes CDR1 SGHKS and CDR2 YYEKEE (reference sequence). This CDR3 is CASSLTVNPSNEQFF. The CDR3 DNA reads TGTGCCAGCAGCTTAACAGTTAATCCGAGCAATGAGCAGTTCTTC.

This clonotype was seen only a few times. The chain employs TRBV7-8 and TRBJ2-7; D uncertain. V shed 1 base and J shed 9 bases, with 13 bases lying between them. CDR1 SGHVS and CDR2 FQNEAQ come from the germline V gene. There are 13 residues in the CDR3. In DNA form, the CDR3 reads TGTGCCAGCAGCTTAGGCCATCGGTCGACGCAGTACTTC. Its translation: CASSLGHRSTQYF.

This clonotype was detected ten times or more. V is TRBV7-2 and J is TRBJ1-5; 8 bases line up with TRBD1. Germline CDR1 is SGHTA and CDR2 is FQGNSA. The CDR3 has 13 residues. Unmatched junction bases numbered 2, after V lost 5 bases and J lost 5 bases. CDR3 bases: TGTGCCAGCAGCATCAGGGGGCATCAGCCCCAGCATTTT. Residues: CASSIRGHQPQHF.

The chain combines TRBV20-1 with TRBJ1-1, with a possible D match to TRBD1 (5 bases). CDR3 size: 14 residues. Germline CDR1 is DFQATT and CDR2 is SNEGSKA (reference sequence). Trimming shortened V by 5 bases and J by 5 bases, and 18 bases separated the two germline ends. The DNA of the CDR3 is TGCAGTGCTCAATCTCAACGGGGCATAACTGAAGCTTTCTTT. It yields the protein CSAQSQRGITEAFF.